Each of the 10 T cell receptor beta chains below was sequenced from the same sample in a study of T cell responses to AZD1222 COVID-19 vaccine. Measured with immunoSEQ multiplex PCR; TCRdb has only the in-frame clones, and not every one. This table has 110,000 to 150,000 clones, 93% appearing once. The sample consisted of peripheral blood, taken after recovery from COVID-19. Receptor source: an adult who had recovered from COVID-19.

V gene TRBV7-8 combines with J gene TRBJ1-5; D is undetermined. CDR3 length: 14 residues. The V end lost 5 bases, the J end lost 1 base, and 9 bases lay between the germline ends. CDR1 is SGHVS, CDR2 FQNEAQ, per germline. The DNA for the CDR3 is TGTGCCAGCAGCCCGTTTGGGAGCAATCAGCCCCAGCATTTT. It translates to CASSPFGSNQPQHF. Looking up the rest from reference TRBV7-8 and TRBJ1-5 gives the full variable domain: GAGVSQSPRYKVAKRGQDVALRCDPISGHVSLFWYQQALGQGPEFLTYFQNEAQLDKSGLPSDRFFAERPEGSVSTLKIQRTQQEDSAVYLCASSPFGSNQPQHFGDGTRLSIL.

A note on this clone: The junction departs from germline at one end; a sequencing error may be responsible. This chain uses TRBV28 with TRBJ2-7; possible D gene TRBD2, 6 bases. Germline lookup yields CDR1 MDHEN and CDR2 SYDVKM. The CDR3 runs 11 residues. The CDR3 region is CASKMGGRVHF. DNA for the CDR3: TGTGCCAGCAAAATGGGGGGAAGGGTGCACTTC.

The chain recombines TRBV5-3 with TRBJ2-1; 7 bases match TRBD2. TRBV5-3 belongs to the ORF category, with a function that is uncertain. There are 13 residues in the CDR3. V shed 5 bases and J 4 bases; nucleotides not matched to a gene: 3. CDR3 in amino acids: CARRAGIYNEQFF. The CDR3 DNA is TGTGCCAGAAGAGCGGGAATTTACAATGAGCAGTTCTTC.

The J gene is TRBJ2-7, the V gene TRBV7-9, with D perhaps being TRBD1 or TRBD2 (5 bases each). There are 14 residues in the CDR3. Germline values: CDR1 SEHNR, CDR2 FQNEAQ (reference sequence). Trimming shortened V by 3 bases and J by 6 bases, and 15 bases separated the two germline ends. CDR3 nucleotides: TGTGCCAGCAGCTTCGGGGACCGGGTCGCCGAGCAGTACTTC. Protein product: CASSFGDRVAEQYF.

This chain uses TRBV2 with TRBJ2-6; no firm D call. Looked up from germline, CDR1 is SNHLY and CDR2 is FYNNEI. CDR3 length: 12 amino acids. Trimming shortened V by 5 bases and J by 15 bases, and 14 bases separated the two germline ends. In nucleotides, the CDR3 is TGTGCCAGCAGTCTTTTAAGGAAAAGCCTGACTTTC. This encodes CASSLLRKSLTF.

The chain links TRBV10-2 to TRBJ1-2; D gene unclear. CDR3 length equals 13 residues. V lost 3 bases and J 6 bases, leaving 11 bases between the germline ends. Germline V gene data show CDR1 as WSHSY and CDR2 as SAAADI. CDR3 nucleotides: TGCGCCAGCAGTGATTCCGGGATGCATGGCTACACCTTC. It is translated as CASSDSGMHGYTF.

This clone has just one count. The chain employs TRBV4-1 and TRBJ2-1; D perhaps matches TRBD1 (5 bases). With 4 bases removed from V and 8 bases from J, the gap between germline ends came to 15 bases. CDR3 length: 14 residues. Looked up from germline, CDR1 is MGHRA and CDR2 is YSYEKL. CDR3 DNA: TGCGCCAGCAGCCCCGTAGGGTTCAGGGATGAGCAGTTCTTC. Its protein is CASSPVGFRDEQFF.

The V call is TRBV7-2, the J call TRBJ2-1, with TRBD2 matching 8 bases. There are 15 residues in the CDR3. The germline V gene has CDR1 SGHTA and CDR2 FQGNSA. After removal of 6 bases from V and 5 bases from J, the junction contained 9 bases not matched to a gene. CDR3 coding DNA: TGTGCCAGCAGTTCAGGGACTAGTCCCCACAATGAGCAGTTCTTC. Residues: CASSSGTSPHNEQFF.

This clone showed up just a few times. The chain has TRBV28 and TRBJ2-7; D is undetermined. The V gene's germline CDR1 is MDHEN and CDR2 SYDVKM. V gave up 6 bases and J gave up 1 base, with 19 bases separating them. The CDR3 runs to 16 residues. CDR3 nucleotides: TGTGCCAGCAGCGCCCAGGAACCACTATTTTCCTACGAGCAGTACTTC. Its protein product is CASSAQEPLFSYEQYF.

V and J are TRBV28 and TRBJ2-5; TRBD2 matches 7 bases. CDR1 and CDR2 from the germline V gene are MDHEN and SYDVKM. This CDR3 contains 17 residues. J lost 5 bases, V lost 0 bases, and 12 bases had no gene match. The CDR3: CASSLWGPAGVVETQYF. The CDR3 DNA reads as TGTGCCAGCAGTTTATGGGGCCCGGCGGGAGTCGTGGAGACCCAGTACTTC.